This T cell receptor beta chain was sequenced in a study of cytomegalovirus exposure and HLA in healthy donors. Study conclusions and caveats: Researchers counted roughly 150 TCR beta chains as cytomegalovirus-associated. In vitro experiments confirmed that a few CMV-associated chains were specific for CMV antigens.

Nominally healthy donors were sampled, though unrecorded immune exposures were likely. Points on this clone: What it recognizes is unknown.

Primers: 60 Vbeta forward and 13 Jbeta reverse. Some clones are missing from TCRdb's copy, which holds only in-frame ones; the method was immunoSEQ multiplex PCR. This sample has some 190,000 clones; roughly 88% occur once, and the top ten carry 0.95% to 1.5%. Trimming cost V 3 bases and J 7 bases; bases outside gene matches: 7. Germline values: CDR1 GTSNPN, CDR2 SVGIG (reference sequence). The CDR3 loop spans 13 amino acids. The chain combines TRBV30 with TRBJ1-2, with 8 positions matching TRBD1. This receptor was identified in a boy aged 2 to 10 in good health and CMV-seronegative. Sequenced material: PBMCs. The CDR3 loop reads CAWSTGGYGGYTF. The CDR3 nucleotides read TGTGCCTGGAGCACAGGGGGATATGGTGGCTACACCTTC. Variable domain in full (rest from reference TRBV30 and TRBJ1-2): SQTIHQWPATLVQPVGSPLSLECTVEGTSNPNLYWYRQAAGRGLQLLFYSVGIGQISSEVPQNLSASRPQDRQFILSSKKLLLSDSGFYLCAWSTGGYGGYTFGSGTRLTVV.